The rows below give T cell receptor beta chains drawn from one sample of a study of control samples from healthy donors and cancer patients. Clones were read by immunoSEQ multiplex PCR, and TCRdb kept only the in-frame ones, dropping some. The sample records 90,000 to 100,000 clones, roughly 83% being singletons. Sequencing was carried out using blood. The receptors derive from a woman aged 25 to 39 in good health. Both conserved end residues are part of each CDR3. D genes are given only for firm matches. Not every row has a clone size; where given, it reads once, few, many or a size class.

d_call clone_size j_call v_call cdr3_aa cdr3_nt
NA NA TRBJ2-2 TRBV18 CASSPPSGELFF TGTGCCAGCTCACCTCCGTCCGGGGAGCTGTTTTTT
TRBD1 once TRBJ2-2 TRBV6-5 CASGQGSGELFF TGTGCCAGTGGACAGGGGTCCGGGGAGCTGTTTTTT
NA NA TRBJ2-1 TRBV15 CATSGRVAYNEQFF TGTGCCACCAGCGGCAGGGTTGCCTACAATGAGCAGTTCTTC
NA NA TRBJ1-1 TRBV27 CASSKGVLAEAFF TGTGCCAGCAGTAAGGGGGTGTTGGCTGAAGCTTTCTTT
TRBD2 NA TRBJ2-1 TRBV7-2 CASSLEIAGSSYNEQFF TGTGCCAGCAGCTTAGAAATAGCGGGAAGCTCCTACAATGAGCAGTTCTTC
NA NA TRBJ1-2 TRBV19 CASSGILSPNYGYTF TGTGCCAGTAGCGGGATTCTTAGCCCAAACTATGGCTACACCTTC
TRBD2 NA TRBJ2-7 TRBV10-3 CATTPGQPGLGTYEQYF TGTGCCACAACGCCCGGGCAGCCGGGACTAGGAACTTACGAGCAGTACTTC
TRBD1 NA TRBJ1-2 TRBV6-6 CASSTTGTDYGYTF TGTGCCAGCAGTACAACCGGGACAGATTATGGCTACACCTTC
NA NA TRBJ1-3 TRBV7-8 CASSLEPGAPGNTIYF TGTGCCAGCAGCTTAGAGCCGGGGGCGCCAGGAAACACCATATATTTT
TRBD1 few TRBJ2-3 TRBV10-1 CASSPGTGDTDTQYF TGCGCCAGCAGTCCCGGGACAGGGGACACAGATACGCAGTATTTT
NA NA TRBJ2-3 TRBV7-2 CASSLAGGRTDTQYF TGTGCCAGCAGCTTAGCGGGTGGACGCACAGATACGCAGTATTTT
TRBD1 NA TRBJ2-5 TRBV9 CASSVGTGNGETQYF TGTGCCAGCAGCGTAGGGACAGGGAACGGGGAGACCCAGTACTTC
NA NA TRBJ2-1 TRBV13 CASSPYGNEQFF TGTGCCAGCAGCCCGTACGGGAATGAGCAGTTCTTC